These T cell receptor beta chains were read from a single sample in a study of T cell repertoires in cytomegalovirus infection. One entry per CDR3 protein, called by TCRdb with MiXCR from the reads. The table shows over 150,000 distinct CDR3 sequences, with about 15% occurring only once. Source material: CD8+ T cells from PBMCs. These receptors all come from a human donor in good health (CMV status not recorded). Some clones in this sample may be carry-over from other donors' samples. Both conserved end residues are part of each CDR3. D genes are given only for firm matches. Size is stated for part of the rows, as once, few or many counts, or as a class when the clone is expanded.

size: NA
V: TRBV15
D: TRBD1
length: 17
J: TRBJ2-2
CDR3: CATSRGLGQGITGELFF
DNA: TGTGCCACCAGCAGAGGACTGGGACAGGGGATCACCGGGGAGCTGTTTTTT

size: NA
V: TRBV4-3
D: NA
length: 12
J: TRBJ2-1
CDR3: CASSQYPNEQFF
DNA: TGCGCCAGCAGCCAATACCCCAATGAGCAGTTCTTC

size: few
V: TRBV2
D: TRBD1
length: 15
J: TRBJ2-5
CDR3: CASSDSPGGRETQYF
DNA: TGTGCCAGCAGTGACAGTCCAGGGGGAAGGGAGACCCAGTACTTC

size: few
V: TRBV6-2/TRBV6-3
D: NA
length: 16
J: TRBJ1-2
CDR3: CASSSIPRAGDYGYTF
DNA: TGTGCCAGCAGTTCGATTCCCCGGGCAGGGGACTATGGTTACACCTTC

size: NA
V: TRBV4-2
D: NA
length: 17
J: TRBJ1-4
CDR3: CASSQDFAGAINEKLFF
DNA: TGTGCCAGCAGCCAAGATTTCGCGGGGGCGATTAATGAAAAACTGTTTTTT

size: few
V: TRBV28
D: NA
length: 14
J: TRBJ2-2
CDR3: CASTQAANTGELFF
DNA: TGTGCCAGCACTCAGGCCGCGAACACCGGGGAGCTGTTTTTT

size: NA
V: TRBV6-2/TRBV6-3
D: NA
length: 12
J: TRBJ2-2
CDR3: CASSDGPGELFF
DNA: TGTGCCAGCAGCGATGGGCCCGGGGAGCTGTTTTTT

size: many
V: TRBV7-9
D: TRBD1
length: 15
J: TRBJ2-4
CDR3: CASSSPGQGGNIQYF
DNA: TGTGCCAGCAGCTCCCCGGGACAGGGGGGGAACATTCAGTACTTC

size: NA
V: TRBV6-2/TRBV6-3
D: TRBD1
length: 15
J: TRBJ2-7
CDR3: CASSYSGTGTYEQYF
DNA: TGTGCCAGCAGTTACTCAGGGACAGGGACCTACGAGCAGTACTTC

size: NA
V: TRBV20-1
D: NA
length: 15
J: TRBJ1-1
CDR3: CSANWGVDRNTEAFF
DNA: TGCAGTGCTAATTGGGGGGTGGACAGGAACACTGAAGCTTTCTTT

size: NA
V: TRBV20-1
D: NA
length: 13
J: TRBJ2-5
CDR3: CSARSWEGPTQYF
DNA: TGCAGTGCTAGATCGTGGGAAGGCCCGACCCAGTACTTC